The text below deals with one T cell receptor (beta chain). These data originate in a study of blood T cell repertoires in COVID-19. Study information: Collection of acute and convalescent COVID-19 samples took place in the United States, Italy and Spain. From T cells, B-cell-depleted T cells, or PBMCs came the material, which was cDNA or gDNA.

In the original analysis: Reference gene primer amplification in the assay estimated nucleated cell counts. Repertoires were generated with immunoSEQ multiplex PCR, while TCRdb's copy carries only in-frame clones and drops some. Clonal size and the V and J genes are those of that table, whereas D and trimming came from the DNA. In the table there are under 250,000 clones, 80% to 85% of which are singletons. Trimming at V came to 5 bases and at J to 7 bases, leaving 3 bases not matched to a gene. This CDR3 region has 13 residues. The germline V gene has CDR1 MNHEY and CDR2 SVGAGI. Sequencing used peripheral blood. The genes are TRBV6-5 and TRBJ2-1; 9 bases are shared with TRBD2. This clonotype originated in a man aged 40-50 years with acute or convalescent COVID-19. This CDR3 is CASSLAGRNEQFF. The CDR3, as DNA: TGTGCCAGCAGTCTAGCGGGACGGAATGAGCAGTTCTTC.